The rows below give T cell receptor beta chains drawn from one sample of a study of T-cell reconstitution after alpha-beta-depleted transplantation in children. TCRdb passed the PCR reads through MiXCR, listing each CDR3 protein once. This table has 490,000 or so distinct CDR3 sequences, around an eighth appearing once. Here the sequenced sample was PBMCs from the stem cell graft donor, taken from the stem cell graft. These receptors were collected from a human donor who donated a stem cell graft to a child with combined immunodeficiency. CDR3s include the opening cysteine and the closing phenylalanine or tryptophan. Each record gives: V gene, clone size, D gene, J gene, CDR3 DNA, CDR3 protein. The D gene is left open where the match is weak. Clone size, where shown, is once, few, many, or a class for clones that have expanded.

TRBV7-9	many	TRBD2	TRBJ2-1	TGTGCCAGCAGCTTAAAGACTAGCGGGTACAATGAGCAGTTCTTC	CASSLKTSGYNEQFF
TRBV7-9	few	TRBD1	TRBJ2-5	TGTGCCAGCAGCTCGCCCCGGACAGGACAAGAGACCCAGTACTTC	CASSSPRTGQETQYF
TRBV6-1	few	-	TRBJ1-3	TGTGCCAGCAGAGCTTCCGGGCCCCTAGGGAACACCATATATTTT	CASRASGPLGNTIYF
TRBV11-1	once	TRBD2	TRBJ2-1	TGTGCCAGCAGCTTGGGCCCTAGCGGGAGTAGAAACAATGAGCAGTTCTTC	CASSLGPSGSRNNEQFF
TRBV27	many	-	TRBJ2-3	TGTGCCAGCAGTTCCCAGGGGCTCACAGATACGCAGTATTTT	CASSSQGLTDTQYF
TRBV4-2	few	-	TRBJ2-3	TGTGCCAGCAGCCTCGGCGGGAATACGCAGTATTTT	CASSLGGNTQYF
TRBV12-3/TRBV12-4	few	TRBD2	TRBJ2-3	TGTGCCAGCAGTTTACGGCTAGCGGCTCCGAGAACCCCAGATACGCAGTATTTT	CASSLRLAAPRTPDTQYF
TRBV9	-	TRBD1	TRBJ2-1	TGTGCCAGCAGCGCCTCCGGGACAGACCACAATGAGCAGTTCTTC	CASSASGTDHNEQFF
TRBV29-1	few	TRBD2	TRBJ2-3	TGCAGCGCGCGGGGGGGCCAGTCAGATACGCAGTATTTT	CSARGGQSDTQYF
TRBV7-9	-	-	TRBJ2-2	TGTGCCAGCAGCTTAGATTTCGCGTTCGGGGAGCTGTTTTTT	CASSLDFAFGELFF
TRBV12-3/TRBV12-4	many	-	TRBJ2-3	TGTGCCAGCAGTCCGGGACCCGGCACAGATACGCAGTATTTT	CASSPGPGTDTQYF
TRBV10-2	few	-	TRBJ2-2	TGCGCCAGGAGTGAGTCGAACGGAGGGGTGAGGGGCACCGGGGAGCTGTTTTTT	CARSESNGGVRGTGELFF
TRBV19	-	-	TRBJ1-1	TGTGCCAGTAGTGCCTCCCCCCTGGGCCGGGGGGACACTGAAGCTTTCTTT	CASSASPLGRGDTEAFF
TRBV24-1	-	TRBD1	TRBJ2-7	TGTGCCACCAGTGATGCCGGGGGGACAGGGACTGGGAACGAGCAGTACTTC	CATSDAGGTGTGNEQYF
TRBV6-4	-	-	TRBJ2-3	TGTGCCAGCAGTGAGCGACCGGAGGGGGATACGCAGTATTTT	CASSERPEGDTQYF
TRBV7-3	-	-	TRBJ2-7	TGTGCCAGCAGCTTAGATCAGTACTCCTACGAGCAGTACTTC	CASSLDQYSYEQYF
TRBV12-3/TRBV12-4	-	TRBD1	TRBJ2-7	TGTGCCAGCAGGACACAGGGGATCGACGAGCAGTACTTC	CASRTQGIDEQYF
TRBV4-3	few	TRBD1	TRBJ2-1	TGCGCCAGCAGCCAAGAGTGGCAGCGACAGGGAAGGTACTCCTACAATGAGCAGTTCTTC	CASSQEWQRQGRYSYNEQFF
TRBV29-1	few	-	TRBJ1-3	TGCAGCGTTGAAGATCCCAACAGCTCTGGAAACACCATATATTTT	CSVEDPNSSGNTIYF
TRBV28	few	TRBD2	TRBJ2-4	TGTGCCAGCACCGAGAGGCGGGGGGGCCCCAAAAACATTCAGTACTTC	CASTERRGGPKNIQYF
TRBV10-3	-	TRBD2	TRBJ2-5	TGTGCCATCAGTGAGGTTTGGGTTAGCGGGGACCAAGAGACCCAGTACTTC	CAISEVWVSGDQETQYF
TRBV7-9	-	-	TRBJ2-2	TGTGCCAGCACGTTCTCCGGGGAGCTGTTTTTT	CASTFSGELFF
TRBV29-1	many	-	TRBJ2-1	TGCAGCGCTCCAGCGGGCAATGAGCAGTTCTTC	CSAPAGNEQFF
TRBV29-1	-	-	TRBJ2-1	TGCAGCGTTGAAAGGGGCGGAACCTACAATGAGCAGTTCTTC	CSVERGGTYNEQFF
TRBV7-9	many	TRBD1	TRBJ2-1	TGTGCCAGCAGCGGGGGACAGGGCCGCCATGAGCAGTTCTTC	CASSGGQGRHEQFF
TRBV7-2	-	-	TRBJ2-7	TGTGCCAGAAGCTTAGGGGGGGGCGAGCAGTACTTC	CARSLGGGEQYF
TRBV7-9	few	-	TRBJ2-4	TGTGCCAGCAGCCCCCAGGGTTCCATTCAGTACTTC	CASSPQGSIQYF
TRBV29-1	many	TRBD1	TRBJ2-7	TGCAGCGCCACGGGACAGGGGTTGTACGAGCAGTACTTC	CSATGQGLYEQYF
TRBV20-1	-	TRBD2	TRBJ2-3	TGCAGTGCTAGAGCAACTAGCGGCCACACAGATACGCAGTATTTT	CSARATSGHTDTQYF
TRBV12-3/TRBV12-4	-	-	TRBJ2-7	TGTGCCAGCAGGAGTTCGGGCACTTCCTACGAGCAGTACTTC	CASRSSGTSYEQYF
TRBV7-2	-	TRBD1	TRBJ1-3	TGTGCCAGCAGCTTTGGGACAGCAAGCTCTGGAAACACCATATATTTT	CASSFGTASSGNTIYF
TRBV20-1	few	TRBD1	TRBJ1-1	TGCAGTGCTAGGTGGGGTTTCCGGGGACAGTCCAACACTGAAGCTTTCTTT	CSARWGFRGQSNTEAFF
TRBV29-1	many	TRBD1	TRBJ1-2	TGCAGCGTTGATTCGGACAGGGAATATGGCTACACCTTC	CSVDSDREYGYTF
TRBV29-1	few	TRBD1	TRBJ1-2	TGCAGCGTTGGAGGACAGGGAATTAACTATGGCTACACCTTC	CSVGGQGINYGYTF
TRBV20-1	few	TRBD2	TRBJ2-1	TGCAGTGCTAGGGATAGCGGGAGGCCGTACAATGAGCAGTTCTTC	CSARDSGRPYNEQFF
TRBV29-1	-	-	TRBJ2-1	TGCAGCGTTGGGACATCGCACAATGAGCAGTTCTTC	CSVGTSHNEQFF
TRBV12-3/TRBV12-4	few	-	TRBJ2-1	TGTGCCAGCACCCGGTCTGGGCTTGTCTACAATGAGCAGTTCTTC	CASTRSGLVYNEQFF
TRBV7-9	few	TRBD1	TRBJ1-4	TGTGCCAGCAGCCCAAGCCGGGACAGGGATGAAAAACTGTTTTTT	CASSPSRDRDEKLFF
TRBV27	few	-	TRBJ1-2	TGTGCCAGCACCACCACACGGGACACCAATGGCTACACCTTC	CASTTTRDTNGYTF
TRBV7-6	few	TRBD2	TRBJ2-7	TGTGCCAGCAGCTTCCTAGCGGGGGCCCCGTCCTACGAGCAGTACTTC	CASSFLAGAPSYEQYF
TRBV15	few	-	TRBJ1-5	TGTGCCACCAGCAGGGACTTTACTCAGCCCCAGCATTTT	CATSRDFTQPQHF
TRBV20-1	-	-	TRBJ2-4	TGCAGTGCTAGTGAAGGACTAGCCAAAAACATTCAGTACTTC	CSASEGLAKNIQYF
TRBV29-1	many	-	TRBJ2-1	TGCAGCGTTGAGAACCCTCTTGCCTACAATGAGCAGTTCTTC	CSVENPLAYNEQFF
TRBV7-8	few	TRBD1	TRBJ1-2	TGTGCCAGCAGCCAGGGACAGGGGGCTAACTATGGCTACACCTTC	CASSQGQGANYGYTF
TRBV12-3/TRBV12-4	many	-	TRBJ1-2	TGTGCCAGCAGTATACGCGGGGCAGGACTGTATGGCTACACCTTC	CASSIRGAGLYGYTF
TRBV9	-	-	TRBJ2-1	TGTGCCAGCAGCGCCCACAACAATGAGCAGTTCTTC	CASSAHNNEQFF
TRBV5-1	few	-	TRBJ2-2	TGCGCCAGCACGGCGGAGGACTATCTGGGGGAGCTGTTTTTT	CASTAEDYLGELFF
TRBV12-3/TRBV12-4	many	-	TRBJ2-1	TGTGCCAGCAGCCCTGCGTCGATAGCGGACTCCTACAATGAGCAGTTCTTC	CASSPASIADSYNEQFF
TRBV19	few	TRBD2	TRBJ2-5	TGTGCCAGTAGTATCGGACTAGCGGGAGCGAAGGAGACCCAGTACTTC	CASSIGLAGAKETQYF
TRBV7-1	-	-	TRBJ2-2	TGTGCCAGCAGCTCCGGGACTCCTGGACCAGACCTGTGGTGGCCGTTGGACACCGGGGAGCTGTTTTTT	CASSSGTPGPDLWWPLDTGELFF
TRBV3-1	-	-	TRBJ2-5	TGTGCCAGCAGCCAATTTCGGCGGGAAGAGACCCAGTACTTC	CASSQFRREETQYF